The sequence of this T cell receptor (beta chain) was determined in a study of control samples from healthy donors and cancer patients. Measured with immunoSEQ multiplex PCR; TCRdb has only the in-frame clones, and not every one. The sample lists 75,000 to 95,000 clones; 90% were seen once. CDR3 length: 17 amino acids. The germline V gene has CDR1 SGHKS and CDR2 YYEKEE (reference sequence). V dropped 2 bases and J dropped 5; count of bases not matched to a gene: 14. The chain is built from TRBV5-5 and TRBJ2-7; 9 bases align to TRBD2. The source is a woman between 18 and 30 years old in good health. Source material: blood. CDR3 region: CASSFLESGTSFDEQYF. The CDR3 DNA follows: TGTGCCAGCAGCTTCTTAGAGTCTGGGACTAGCTTCGACGAGCAGTACTTC.